This T cell receptor beta chain was found in a study of glioma-infiltrating T cells after dendritic cell vaccination. Findings of the study overall: Longer survival after dendritic cell vaccination followed higher pretreatment TIL content.

This CDR3 is 13 amino acids long. Germline V gene lookup returns CDR1 SGHTA and CDR2 FQGTGA. V was clipped by 5 bases and J by 7 bases, with 13 bases between them. On this clone: What it recognizes is unknown.

The PCR used 60 V beta and 13 J beta primers. The protocol was immunoSEQ multiplex PCR, while the TCRdb copy is restricted to in-frame clones and leaves out a portion. The sample records 70,000 to 100,000 clones, roughly four fifths being singletons. Time point in this sample: after dendritic cell vaccination, including at tumor progression/relapse. Selection required adequate fresh-frozen tumor tissue plus more than two years' survival data. The chain recombines TRBV7-3 with TRBJ2-3, with a weak D call TRBD2 (5 bases). The sample was blood, taken after dendritic cell vaccination. The receptor's source is a human donor with glioblastoma. Here the CDR3 reads CASSPNEGHTQYF. For the CDR3, the DNA is TGTGCCAGCAGCCCTAACGAGGGTCATACGCAGTATTTT. The full variable domain, completed using reference TRBV7-3 and TRBJ2-3, is GAGVSQTPSNKVTEKGKYVELRCDPISGHTALYWYRQSLGQGPEFLIYFQGTGAADDSGLPNDRFFAVRPEGSVSTLKIQRTERGDSAVYLCASSPNEGHTQYFGPGTRLTVL.